This T cell receptor (beta chain) was documented in a study of T cell changes during pregnancy in multiple sclerosis. Sequencing was performed with immunoSEQ multiplex PCR; in TCRdb, only in-frame clones are kept and a portion is missing. This sample carries under 40,000 clones, 70% to 90% of them seen once, and the ten largest clones take 0.56%. This clonotype was sampled from a female donor with multiple sclerosis, enrolled in a pregnancy study. The specimen was CD4+ T cells from peripheral blood mononuclear cells, collected before pregnancy.

The CDR3 protein is CASSSSGGVEQYF. The CDR3 DNA sequence: TGTGCCAGCAGCTCGTCAGGGGGCGTCGAGCAGTACTTC. V gene TRBV7-2 combines with J gene TRBJ2-7; 8 bases map to TRBD1. CDR3 length: 13 residues. Trimming took 4 bases from V and 6 from J; bases not matched to a gene: 5. Germline values: CDR1 SGHTA, CDR2 FQGNSA.